Listed here are 31 T cell receptor beta chains from one sample, sequenced in a study of post-analysis software for immune sequencing data. Study results and caveats: About 5 TRBV segments (TRBV5-6, TRBV5-1 and TRBV20-1 among them) occurred more frequently in patients than in controls.

The TCR beta cDNA libraries contained unique molecular identifiers. One entry per CDR3 protein, called by TCRdb with MiXCR from the PCR reads. The sample consists of about 800,000 distinct CDR3 sequences, roughly 27% of them appearing once. These TCRs are of unknown antigen specificity. Sequenced material: blood. The receptors stem from a girl aged 10-17 years with multiple sclerosis.

V usage is TRBV28 and J usage is TRBJ2-2, with 10 bases that match TRBD1. The CDR3 is made up of 14 amino acids. V was clipped by 3 bases and J by 10 bases; unmatched bases: 5. In germline, CDR1 is MDHEN, CDR2 SYDVKM. In nucleotides, the CDR3 is TGTGCCAGCAGTTTGAGGACAGGGGGTTCGGAGCTGTTTTTT. This translates into CASSLRTGGSELFF.

This clonotype occurred a few times. The chain recombines TRBV6-1 with TRBJ1-2; 8 nucleotides agree with TRBD1. The CDR3 consists of 16 residues. V lost 3 bases and J lost 4; bases outside the gene matches: 10. The germline V gene has CDR1 MNHNS and CDR2 SASEGT. For the CDR3, the DNA is TGTGCCAGCAGTGACAACAACCCGGACAGGGCCTATGGCTACACCTTC. This translates into CASSDNNPDRAYGYTF.

V usage is TRBV20-1 and J usage is TRBJ2-1; TRBD2 agrees at 10 bases. This CDR3 comprises 16 residues. The V segment lost 2 bases and the J segment 0 bases; nucleotides outside the gene matches: 4. Germline values: CDR1 DFQATT, CDR2 SNEGSKA (reference sequence). The CDR3 nucleotides are TGCAGTGCTAGACCCTGGACTAGCGGCTCCTACAATGAGCAGTTCTTC. As protein: CSARPWTSGSYNEQFF.

This sequence joins TRBV5-1 and TRBJ1-1; D gene ambiguous. CDR1 is SGHRS and CDR2 is YFSETQ in the germline V gene. Trimming stripped 2 bases from V and 0 bases from J, with 8 bases between. The CDR3 length is 14 residues. CDR3 amino acids: CASSLEEVNTEAFF. The CDR3 nucleotides read TGCGCCAGCAGCTTAGAGGAGGTGAACACTGAAGCTTTCTTT.

The chain uses TRBV5-1 and TRBJ1-6, with 9 bases fitting TRBD1. With V trimmed by 4 bases and J by 8 bases, 7 bases remained unmatched. Germline values: CDR1 SGHRS, CDR2 YFSETQ. The CDR3 runs 15 residues. CDR3 sequence reads: CASSPRDREDSPLHF. CDR3 coding DNA: TGCGCCAGCAGCCCTCGGGACAGGGAGGATTCACCCCTCCACTTT.

V and J are TRBV5-1 and TRBJ2-1; D unclear. The V end lost 5 bases, the J end lost 0 bases, and 18 bases lay between the germline ends. CDR1 is SGHRS and CDR2 is YFSETQ in the germline V gene. There are 17 residues in the CDR3. CDR3 loop: CASRPRFFPSSYNEQFF. The CDR3 coding sequence is TGCGCCAGCAGACCTCGGTTTTTTCCGAGCTCCTACAATGAGCAGTTCTTC.

The chain recombines TRBV9 with TRBJ2-7; maybe TRBD2 (5 bases). Germline values: CDR1 SGDLS, CDR2 YYNGEE. V was shortened by 2 bases and J by 1 base, with 16 bases between the two germline ends. The CDR3 contains 16 residues. CDR3 nucleotide sequence: TGTGCCAGCAGCGTTTCGGGGAAAACTCCTTCCTACGAGCAGTACTTC. Translating gives CASSVSGKTPSYEQYF.

The chain has TRBV5-1 and TRBJ2-1, with 7 nucleotides matching TRBD2. This CDR3 has 16 amino acids. V shed 5 bases and J 8 bases; nucleotides not matched to a gene: 16. Germline loops: CDR1 SGHRS, CDR2 YFSETQ. In DNA form, the CDR3 reads TGCGCCAGCAGTTCCCTTTTGCGGGAGATAAACGATGAGCAGTTCTTC. Its protein product is CASSSLLREINDEQFF.

This clonotype came up many times. The chain couples TRBV20-1 to TRBJ2-5; a weak D match, TRBD1 (6 bases). CDR3 size: 13 residues. Per germline, CDR1 DFQATT and CDR2 SNEGSKA (reference sequence). V was cut by 6 bases and J by 1 base, with 12 bases left in between. The CDR3 DNA reads as TGCAGTGCCACCTGGACAGCCCAAGAGACCCAGTACTTC. This gives the protein CSATWTAQETQYF.

The chain carries TRBV5-1 and TRBJ2-1; possible D gene TRBD2, 6 bases. This CDR3 spans 17 amino acids. The germline V gene encodes CDR1 SGHRS and CDR2 YFSETQ. V dropped 4 bases and J dropped 0 bases, with 17 bases sitting between them. CDR3 loop: CASSPGGRAVSYNEQFF. For the CDR3, the DNA is TGCGCCAGCAGCCCCGGGGGACGAGCGGTCTCCTACAATGAGCAGTTCTTC.

The rearrangement uses TRBV11-2 and TRBJ1-1, with D unclear. The CDR3 is 12 residues long. Germline V lookup: CDR1 SGHAT, CDR2 FQNNGV. V lost 3 bases and J lost 11, with 13 bases in between. CDR3 DNA: TGTGCCAGCAGCTTGTTAAGGATTGGGGCTTTCTTT. It yields the protein CASSLLRIGAFF.

In this sample, this clonotype turned up many times. The chain employs TRBV7-2 and TRBJ2-7; perhaps TRBD2 as D (5 bases). V lost 2 bases and J lost 2, with 13 bases in between. Germline loops: CDR1 SGHTA, CDR2 FQGNSA. There are 15 residues in the CDR3. The CDR3 DNA follows: TGTGCCAGCAGCTTATTTGCGGGTCAGACCTACGAGCAGTACTTC. This sequence encodes CASSLFAGQTYEQYF.

This clonotype was seen a few times. This chain links TRBV5-1 with TRBJ2-1; 7 nucleotides agree with TRBD1. CDR1 and CDR2 from the germline V gene are SGHRS and YFSETQ. The CDR3 is 18 residues long. Trimming cost V 3 bases and J 1 base; bases outside gene matches: 13. DNA of the CDR3: TGCGCCAGCAGCTCCACCTCTCAACCGGGACAGTCCTACAATGAGCAGTTCTTC. Translated: CASSSTSQPGQSYNEQFF.

The rearrangement uses TRBV27 and TRBJ2-3; 12 bases map to TRBD1. V dropped 5 bases and J dropped 2; count of bases not matched to a gene: 5. Germline CDR1 and CDR2: MNHEY and SMNVEV (reference sequence). The CDR3 is 16 amino acids. The chain's CDR3 is CASSPGTGGVTDTQYF. As DNA, the CDR3 is TGTGCCAGCAGTCCCGGGACAGGGGGCGTCACAGATACGCAGTATTTT.

The rearrangement links TRBV27 to TRBJ2-1; the D gene is possibly TRBD2 (5 bases). The CDR3 is made up of 16 amino acids. V dropped 5 bases and J dropped 2 bases, with 16 bases sitting between them. Germline CDR1 MNHEY, CDR2 SMNVEV (reference sequence). In DNA, the CDR3 is TGTGCCAGCAGTACTCCCAGCGAGAGGGCCTACAATGAGCAGTTCTTC. Residues: CASSTPSERAYNEQFF.

The rearrangement links TRBV12-3 or TRBV12-4 to TRBJ2-1, with D uncertain. The CDR3 spans 15 residues. V shed 5 bases and J shed 3 bases, with 14 bases lying between them. In nucleotides, the CDR3 is TGTGCCAGCAGTCCGCCCCTAAAGGACTACAATGAGCAGTTCTTC. Its protein product is CASSPPLKDYNEQFF.

This clonotype was seen more than once but under ten times. This chain joins TRBV5-6 and TRBJ1-1; D is undetermined. CDR3 length: 13 residues. Germline V gene sequence: CDR1 SGHDT, CDR2 YYEEEE. The V gene lost 4 bases and the J gene lost 1 base, with 8 bases spanning the gap. In DNA, the CDR3 is TGTGCCAGCAGCCGCGGCCGGAACACTGAAGCTTTCTTT. Its translation: CASSRGRNTEAFF.

This chain joins TRBV7-9 and TRBJ2-1, with D uncertain. Trimming left V 1 base short and J 8 bases short, with 6 bases between. The length of the CDR3 is 12 residues. Germline V CDR1 and CDR2: SEHNR, FQNEAQ (reference sequence). The CDR3 is CASSLGRHEQFF. As DNA, the CDR3 is TGTGCCAGCAGCTTAGGTCGTCATGAGCAGTTCTTC. Together with reference TRBV7-9 and TRBJ2-1, the CDR3 gives the full variable domain: DTGVSQNPRHKITKRGQNVTFRCDPISEHNRLYWYRQTLGQGPEFLTYFQNEAQLEKSRLLSDRFSAERPKGSFSTLEIQRTEQGDSAMYLCASSLGRHEQFFGPGTRLTVL.

This clonotype was observed a few times. This chain joins TRBV28 and TRBJ2-7; D gene uncertain. The CDR3 has 14 residues. The V gene lost 0 bases and the J gene lost 10 bases, with 16 bases spanning the gap. The V gene's germline CDR1 is MDHEN and CDR2 SYDVKM. The CDR3 sequence is CASSLWDLGSDQYF. The CDR3 DNA follows: TGTGCCAGCAGTTTATGGGACCTCGGTAGTGACCAGTACTTC.

This rearrangement joins TRBV16 to TRBJ2-7; D is possibly TRBD2 (5 bases). V was trimmed by 0 bases and J by 0 bases, leaving 6 bases between them. The CDR3 runs to 14 residues. Looked up from germline, CDR1 is KGHSY and CDR2 is FQNENV. CDR3 region: CASSQSAGSYEQYF. In DNA, the CDR3 is TGTGCCAGCAGCCAATCGGCGGGCTCCTACGAGCAGTACTTC.

The V call is TRBV29-1, the J call TRBJ1-4; 11 bases agree with TRBD1. The germline V gene encodes CDR1 SQVTM and CDR2 ANQGSEA. Unmatched junction bases numbered 6, after V lost 4 bases and J lost 8 bases. The length of the CDR3 is 14 residues. CDR3 protein: CSVGVGTGGEKLFF. The CDR3 coding sequence is TGCAGCGTTGGTGTCGGGACAGGGGGAGAAAAACTGTTTTTT.

Note on this clonotype: Likely a read error: the CDR3 ends without its conserved phenylalanine or tryptophan. This rearrangement joins TRBV4-3 to TRBJ2-3, with D perhaps given as TRBD1 or TRBD2 (5 bases each). The germline V and J ends were trimmed by 0 bases and 6 bases, with 13 bases remaining between them. From germline, CDR1 is LGHNA and CDR2 YSLEER. CDR3 length equals 15 residues. DNA of the CDR3: TGCGCCAGCAGCCAAGATCCATCAGGGACGGATACGCAGTATGTT. This gives the protein CASSQDPSGTDTQYV.

This chain links TRBV20-1 with TRBJ1-6; 7 bases line up with TRBD1. Germline CDR1 is DFQATT and CDR2 is SNEGSKA (reference sequence). The ends lost 5 bases at V and 16 bases at J; junction bases unmatched: 14. This CDR3 has 13 residues. CDR3 DNA: TGCAGTGCTCGGCCCGTTACAGGGGACCCACTCCACTTT. Protein: CSARPVTGDPLHF.

This clonotype was observed once. The chain carries TRBV4-1 and TRBJ1-5; weak D call: TRBD1 (5 bases). The germline V and J ends were trimmed by 1 base and 0 bases, with 10 bases remaining between them. Germline CDR1 and CDR2: MGHRA and YSYEKL. CDR3 size: 16 residues. The CDR3 is CASSQGQPYSNQPQHF. CDR3 coding DNA: TGCGCCAGCAGCCAAGGACAGCCCTATAGCAATCAGCCCCAGCATTTT.

The genes are TRBV28 and TRBJ2-1; D possibly corresponds to TRBD1 (5 bases). CDR1 is MDHEN and CDR2 is SYDVKM in the germline V gene. The V end lost 6 bases, the J end lost 8 bases, and 17 bases lay between the germline ends. CDR3 length equals 14 residues. The CDR3 region has the DNA TGTGCCAGCAGCACCTCCGGCAGGGTCTATGAGCAGTTCTTC. Translating it yields CASSTSGRVYEQFF.

This clonotype has a handful of counts. The CDR3 is CASSWGQGARIYNSPLHF. The CDR3 coding sequence is TGTGCCAGCAGTTGGGGACAGGGGGCAAGAATCTATAATTCACCCCTCCACTTT. This chain uses TRBV27 with TRBJ1-6, with 12 bases matching TRBD1. CDR1 and CDR2 (germline): MNHEY, SMNVEV (reference sequence). This CDR3 is built from 18 residues. V was pared by 4 bases and J by 3 bases, with 7 bases of the junction left unmatched.

The chain is built from TRBV12-1 and TRBJ1-6. TRBV12-1 is flagged as a pseudogene. The CDR3 covers 15 residues. The CDR3 coding sequence is TGTGCCAGCAGCCCTAATGGGACCGCGAGGGGACCCCTCCACTTT. Translated: CASSPNGTARGPLHF.

The chain is built from TRBV28 and TRBJ2-7, with 13 bases that match TRBD2. From germline, CDR1 is MDHEN and CDR2 SYDVKM. The CDR3 spans 15 residues. After removal of 6 bases from V and 6 bases from J, the junction contained 8 bases not matched to a gene. The CDR3: CASSPLAGGMGEQYF. The CDR3 bases are TGTGCCAGCAGCCCACTAGCGGGAGGGATGGGCGAGCAGTACTTC.

This clonotype was counted a few times. The chain is built from TRBV20-1 and TRBJ1-1; a possible D gene is TRBD1 (5 bases). Germline assignment: CDR1 DFQATT and CDR2 SNEGSKA (reference sequence). The CDR3 spans 14 residues. V was shortened by 5 bases and J by 3 bases, with 16 bases between the two germline ends. The CDR3 region has the DNA TGCAGTGCTCCCTCTGCCAAGGGGTACACTGAAGCTTTCTTT. Residues: CSAPSAKGYTEAFF.

This clonotype has more than one count but fewer than ten. V usage is TRBV4-1 and J usage is TRBJ1-1; 8 bases fit TRBD1. Germline V gene lookup returns CDR1 MGHRA and CDR2 YSYEKL. The CDR3 loop spans 15 amino acids. V lost 4 bases to trimming and J lost 1 base; unmatched junction nucleotides: 5. CDR3 sequence reads: CASSRGTGQNTEAFF. CDR3 DNA: TGCGCCAGCAGCCGAGGGACAGGTCAGAACACTGAAGCTTTCTTT.

The V and J genes are TRBV29-1 and TRBJ1-2; 8 nucleotides line up with TRBD1. Germline values: CDR1 SQVTM, CDR2 ANQGSEA. The junction had 13 bases not matched to a gene; V was cut back by 5 bases and J by 5 bases. The CDR3 length is 15 residues. The DNA of the CDR3 is TGCAGCGTTACTCAGGGGGCCCCGGGAGGGTATGGCTACACCTTC. Translating it yields CSVTQGAPGGYGYTF. The full variable domain, rest sourced from reference TRBV29-1 and TRBJ1-2, is SAVISQKPSRDICQRGTSLTIQCQVDSQVTMMFWYRQQPGQSLTLIATANQGSEATYESGFVIDKFPISRPNLTFSTLTVSNMSPEDSSIYLCSVTQGAPGGYGYTFGSGTRLTVV.